This T cell receptor beta chain was sequenced for a study of blood T cells in healthy people across ages. Regarding the study as a whole: The study regarded diversity estimates from one million T cells as underestimates.

In regard to this clonotype: The antigen remains unidentified.

A sample-barcoded 5' primer and a J-beta primer mix were used in a second PCR of roughly 7 to 11 cycles. TCRdb independently ran MiXCR on the 5' RACE reads; one entry per CDR3 protein. The table includes over 1,300,000 distinct CDR3 sequences, approximately 63% detected once. The V and J ends lost 5 bases and 0 bases respectively, with 10 bases between them. The CDR3 runs to 13 residues. Germline V gives CDR1 SQVTM, CDR2 ANQGSEA. This receptor was taken from a man aged 18 to 29 in good health. Sequencing was carried out using blood. The chain combines TRBV29-1 with TRBJ1-1; D ambiguous. CDR3 sequence (DNA): TGCAGCGTTCAGTACCGGATGAACACTGAAGCTTTCTTT. Its protein product is CSVQYRMNTEAFF.